This record covers a single T cell receptor (beta chain). Its antigen remains unidentified. The CDR3 covers 12 residues. The germline V gene encodes CDR1 SEHNR and CDR2 FQNEAQ (reference sequence). Trimming cost V 3 bases and J 4 bases, with 6 bases left between them. The record originates from a study of identifying expanded T cells in peripheral blood. Points from the study as a whole: About 1.2 clones differed between technical replicates, versus around 15 and 19 over time. Clone count variance between roughly 2-week samples rose with total template count.

Here immunoSEQ multiplex PCR was the method, and the copy in TCRdb shows in-frame clones only, minus some. Altogether over 65,000 clones are present, over 85% being singletons, with the ten largest covering roughly 7%. The TCR sequence derives from a person between 18 and 75 years old in good health. Sequences were obtained from blood. The chain uses TRBV7-9 and TRBJ2-5; D ambiguous. The CDR3 nucleotides are TGTGCCAGCAGCTTTGCTGGAGAGACCCAGTACTTC. Its translation: CASSFAGETQYF.